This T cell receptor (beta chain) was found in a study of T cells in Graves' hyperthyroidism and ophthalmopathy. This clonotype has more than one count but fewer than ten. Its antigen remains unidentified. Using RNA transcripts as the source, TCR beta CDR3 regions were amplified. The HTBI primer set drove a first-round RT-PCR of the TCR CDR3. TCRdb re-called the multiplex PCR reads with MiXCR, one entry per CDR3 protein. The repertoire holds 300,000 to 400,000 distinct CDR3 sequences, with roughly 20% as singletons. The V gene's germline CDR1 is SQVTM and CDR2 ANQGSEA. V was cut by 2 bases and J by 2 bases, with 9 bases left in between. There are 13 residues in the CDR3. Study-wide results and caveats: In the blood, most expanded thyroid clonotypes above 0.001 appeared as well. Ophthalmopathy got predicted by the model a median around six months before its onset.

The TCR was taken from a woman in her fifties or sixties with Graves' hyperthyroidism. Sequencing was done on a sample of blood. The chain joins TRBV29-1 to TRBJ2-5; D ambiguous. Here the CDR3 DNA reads TGCAGCGTTGAATGGGTTTTACAAGAGACCCAGTACTTC. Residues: CSVEWVLQETQYF.